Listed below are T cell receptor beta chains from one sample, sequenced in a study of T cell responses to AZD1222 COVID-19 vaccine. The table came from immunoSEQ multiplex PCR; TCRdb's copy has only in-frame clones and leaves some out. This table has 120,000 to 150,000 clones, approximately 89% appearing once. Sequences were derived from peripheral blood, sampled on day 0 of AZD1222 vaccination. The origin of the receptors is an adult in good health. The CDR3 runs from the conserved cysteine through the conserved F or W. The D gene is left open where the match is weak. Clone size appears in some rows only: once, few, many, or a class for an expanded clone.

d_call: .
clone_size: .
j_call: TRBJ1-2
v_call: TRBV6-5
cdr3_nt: TGTGCCAGCAGTCGGACAGCGAACTATGGCTACACCTTC
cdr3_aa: CASSRTANYGYTF

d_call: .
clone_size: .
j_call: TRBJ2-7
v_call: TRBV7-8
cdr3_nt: TGTGCCAGCAGCTTAGCCCCTCTCTACGAGCAGTACTTC
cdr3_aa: CASSLAPLYEQYF

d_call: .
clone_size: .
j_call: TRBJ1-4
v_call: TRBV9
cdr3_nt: TGTGCCAGCAGCGTCCTGGGACATTCTAATGAAAAACTGTTTTTT
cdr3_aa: CASSVLGHSNEKLFF

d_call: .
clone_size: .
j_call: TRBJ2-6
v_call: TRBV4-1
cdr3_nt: TGCGCCAGCAGCCAAAGGGCAGGGGCTGGGGCCAACGTCCTGACTTTC
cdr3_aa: CASSQRAGAGANVLTF

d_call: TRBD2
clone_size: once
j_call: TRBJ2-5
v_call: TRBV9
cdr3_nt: TGTGCCAGCACCCTCTCTAGCGGGGGCCCGCAAGAGACCCAGTACTTC
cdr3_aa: CASTLSSGGPQETQYF

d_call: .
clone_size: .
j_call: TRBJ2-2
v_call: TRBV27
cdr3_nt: TGTGCCAGCAGAGAGACCGGGGAGCTGTTTTTT
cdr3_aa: CASRETGELFF

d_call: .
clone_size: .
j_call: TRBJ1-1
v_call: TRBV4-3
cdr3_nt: TGCGCCAGCAGCCAAGATCGGAACACTGAAGCTTTCTTT
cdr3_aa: CASSQDRNTEAFF

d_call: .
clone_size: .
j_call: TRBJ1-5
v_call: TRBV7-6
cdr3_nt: TGTGCCAGCAGCTTAGGCCAGGGAGGTAATGCGGTCAGCAATCAGCCCCAGCATTTT
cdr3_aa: CASSLGQGGNAVSNQPQHF

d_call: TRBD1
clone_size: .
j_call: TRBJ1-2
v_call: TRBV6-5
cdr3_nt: TGTGCCAGCAGTTACATGACAGGGAGCGGCTACACCTTC
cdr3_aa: CASSYMTGSGYTF

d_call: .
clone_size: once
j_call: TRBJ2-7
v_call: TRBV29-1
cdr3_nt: TGCAGCGTTGAAGATGGGAAATCCTACGAGCAGTACTTC
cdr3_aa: CSVEDGKSYEQYF

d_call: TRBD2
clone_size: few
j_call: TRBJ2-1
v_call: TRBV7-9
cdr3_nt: TGTGCCAGCAGCCTGCGGGACTATTACAATGAGCAGTTCTTC
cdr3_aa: CASSLRDYYNEQFF

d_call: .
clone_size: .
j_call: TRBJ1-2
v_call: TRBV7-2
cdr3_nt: TGTGCCAGCAGCTTAGGGGCAGGCGACAACTATGGCTACACCTTC
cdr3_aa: CASSLGAGDNYGYTF

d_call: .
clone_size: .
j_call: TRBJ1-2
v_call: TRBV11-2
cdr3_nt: TGTGCCAGCAGCGTCTCCCCGGACAGCCCCTATGGCTACACCTTC
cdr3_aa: CASSVSPDSPYGYTF

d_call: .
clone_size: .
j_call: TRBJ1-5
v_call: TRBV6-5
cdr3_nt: TGTGCCAGCAGTTACGACACTAATCAGCCCCAGCATTTT
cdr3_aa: CASSYDTNQPQHF

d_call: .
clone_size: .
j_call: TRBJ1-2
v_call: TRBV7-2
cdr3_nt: TGTGCCAGCAGCTTTCGACAGCCAAGGGCCTATGGCTACACCTTC
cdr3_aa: CASSFRQPRAYGYTF

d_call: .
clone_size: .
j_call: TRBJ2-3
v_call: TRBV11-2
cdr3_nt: TGTGCCAGCAGCTTAATGGGCGGGTTGAATACGCAGTATTTT
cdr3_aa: CASSLMGGLNTQYF